This TCR beta chain was captured by sequencing in a study of T cells after yellow fever vaccination. Broader study findings: Highly abundant clonotypes carried over from the bulk population could end up in FACS-sorted repertoires as contaminants.

This clonotype was detected only a few times. The antigen remains undetermined. This CDR3 comprises 15 residues. The germline V gene has CDR1 MGHRA and CDR2 YSYEKL. V lost 1 base and J 5 bases, leaving 14 bases between the germline ends. MiXCR, applied by TCRdb to the 5' RACE reads, yields one record per CDR3 protein. Among 250,000 to 300,000 distinct CDR3 sequences listed, 5.2% were seen once. V gene TRBV4-1 combines with J gene TRBJ2-5, with D perhaps given as TRBD1 or TRBD2 (6 bases each). The sequenced sample was CD4+ T cells sorted from PBMCs, obtained on the day of the yellow fever booster vaccination. This sequence originates from a man aged 18 to 29 who received the YFV17D yellow fever vaccine. CDR3 residues: CASSQVRGGPETQYF. Here the CDR3 DNA reads TGCGCCAGCAGCCAAGTACGAGGGGGGCCGGAGACCCAGTACTTC.